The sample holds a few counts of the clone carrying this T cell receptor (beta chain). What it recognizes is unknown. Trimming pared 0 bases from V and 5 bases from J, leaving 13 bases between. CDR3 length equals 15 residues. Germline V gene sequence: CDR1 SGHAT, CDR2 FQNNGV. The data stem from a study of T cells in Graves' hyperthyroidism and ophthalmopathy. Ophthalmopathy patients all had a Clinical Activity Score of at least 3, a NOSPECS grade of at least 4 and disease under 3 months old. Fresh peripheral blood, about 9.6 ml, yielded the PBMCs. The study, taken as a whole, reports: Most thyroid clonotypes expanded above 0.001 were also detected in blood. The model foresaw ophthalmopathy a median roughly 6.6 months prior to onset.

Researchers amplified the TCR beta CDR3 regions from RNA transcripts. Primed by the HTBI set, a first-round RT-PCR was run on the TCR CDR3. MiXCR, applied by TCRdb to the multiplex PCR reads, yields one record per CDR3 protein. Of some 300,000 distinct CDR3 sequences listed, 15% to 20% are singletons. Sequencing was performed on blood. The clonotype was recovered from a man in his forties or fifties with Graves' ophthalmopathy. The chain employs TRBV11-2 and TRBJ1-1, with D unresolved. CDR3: CASSLDISGSTEAFF. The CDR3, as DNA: TGTGCCAGCAGCTTAGATATCTCGGGGTCGACTGAAGCTTTCTTT.